A selection of T cell receptor beta chains follows, all from one sample in a study of T cell repertoires in cytomegalovirus infection. These receptors' targets are unknown. TCRdb recomputed calls from the reads with MiXCR, one row per CDR3 protein. Of roughly 700,000 distinct CDR3 sequences in the sample, around 30% were seen once. The source material was cultured PBMCs, sampled from culture after CMV antigen stimulation. The receptors originated from a human donor in good health (CMV status not recorded). Some clones in this sample may be carry-over from other donors' samples. CDR3s include the opening cysteine and the closing phenylalanine or tryptophan. The D gene is left open where the match is weak. Where a row states a size, it is once, few, many or the class of an expanded clone; other rows omit it.

d_call,v_call,clone_size,j_call,cdr3_aa,cdr3_nt
TRBD1,TRBV7-6,NA,TRBJ2-7,CASGTVRYEQYF,TGTGCCAGCGGGACAGTTAGGTACGAGCAGTACTTC
NA,TRBV14,NA,TRBJ1-2,CASSQDTGDTNHF,TGTGCCAGCAGCCAAGATACAGGAGACACCAACCACTTC
NA,TRBV6-5,NA,TRBJ1-5,CASSLGQQGNQPQHF,TGTGCCAGCAGCCTGGGACAACAGGGCAATCAGCCCCAGCATTTT
NA,TRBV27,few,TRBJ1-6,CASSLSTGGSPLHF,TGTGCCAGCAGTTTATCGACAGGCGGTTCACCCCTCCACTTT
TRBD1,TRBV6-1,few,TRBJ2-7,CASRGTGGDEQYF,TGTGCCAGCCGCGGGACAGGGGGCGACGAGCAGTACTTC
NA,TRBV7-2,many,TRBJ2-3,CASSLPPGAGAGIDTQYF,TGTGCCAGCAGCTTACCCCCCGGGGCAGGGGCGGGTATCGATACGCAGTATTTT
TRBD2,TRBV7-9,few,TRBJ2-1,CASSLPGGSYNEQFF,TGTGCCAGCAGTTTACCGGGGGGCTCCTACAATGAGCAGTTCTTC
NA,TRBV10-3,few,TRBJ2-1,CAISTTSSGSYNEQFF,TGTGCCATCAGTACTACTAGCTCTGGCTCCTACAATGAGCAGTTCTTC
NA,TRBV7-2,many,TRBJ2-2,CASTLQGRTGELFF,TGTGCCAGCACCCTTCAGGGGAGGACCGGGGAGCTGTTTTTT
TRBD1,TRBV29-1,few,TRBJ2-1,CSVPRVQGASYNEQFF,TGCAGCGTCCCTCGGGTACAGGGGGCCTCCTACAATGAGCAGTTCTTC
TRBD1,TRBV7-9,few,TRBJ1-4,CASSPTGGKNEKLFF,TGTGCCAGCAGCCCCACAGGGGGTAAGAATGAAAAACTGTTTTTT
NA,TRBV7-2,many,TRBJ2-7,CASSLVPAGPSYEQYF,TGTGCCAGCAGCTTAGTTCCGGCGGGCCCTTCCTACGAGCAGTACTTC
NA,TRBV15,few,TRBJ2-7,CATSRLKALSSYEQYF,TGTGCCACCAGCAGGCTCAAGGCCTTAAGCTCCTACGAGCAGTACTTC
NA,TRBV7-6,NA,TRBJ2-3,CASSLAGFPTDTQYF,TGTGCCAGCAGCTTAGCCGGGTTTCCTACAGATACGCAGTATTTT
TRBD2,TRBV5-4,few,TRBJ2-3,CASSSTGGITDTQYF,TGTGCCAGCAGCTCAACCGGGGGGATCACAGATACGCAGTATTTT
NA,TRBV6-5,NA,TRBJ2-5,CASRQPGSVSQYF,TGTGCCAGCAGACAGCCGGGTTCGGTGTCCCAGTACTTC
NA,TRBV7-9,few,TRBJ1-1,CASSPVEGTAFF,TGTGCCAGCAGCCCCGTGGAGGGTACGGCTTTCTTT
NA,TRBV7-2,NA,TRBJ2-3,CASSPSSGVPPTDTQYF,TGTGCCAGCAGCCCAAGCTCAGGGGTCCCGCCCACAGATACGCAGTATTTT
NA,TRBV20-1,NA,TRBJ2-3,CSSPRTNAGTQYF,TGCAGTTCTCCCAGGACTAACGCCGGTACGCAGTATTTT
NA,TRBV19,few,TRBJ2-1,CASSSPLATPPQGF,TGTGCCAGTAGTTCACCACTAGCAACCCCCCCTCAGGGCTTC
TRBD2,TRBV11-2,NA,TRBJ2-2,CASNAAGGNTGELFF,TGTGCCAGCAACGCAGCGGGGGGTAACACCGGGGAGCTGTTTTTT
NA,TRBV7-2,NA,TRBJ2-4,CASSLRQKNIQYF,TGTGCCAGCAGCTTGAGACAGAAAAACATTCAGTACTTC
NA,TRBV5-4,NA,TRBJ2-5,CASSLVGEEETQYF,TGTGCCAGCAGCTTGGTAGGGGAAGAAGAGACCCAGTACTTC
NA,TRBV4-1,NA,TRBJ1-2,CASSQVGKGTNYGYTF,TGCGCCAGCAGCCAAGTCGGGAAGGGAACTAACTATGGCTACACCTTC